This T cell receptor beta chain appears in the sequencing data of a study of cytomegalovirus exposure and HLA in healthy donors. Study background: Assignment to the Caucasian-associated ancestry cluster applied to more than 75% of the approximately 400 genotyped donors.

Regarding the study as a whole: Common viral pathogens seemed, in a later analysis, to connect with several of the most significant clusters.

Germline-derived CDR1 and CDR2 are LGHNT and FRNRAP. V gave up 6 bases and J gave up 2 bases, with 13 bases separating them. This CDR3 is 14 amino acids long. As concerns this clone: The target antigen is unknown.

The PCR ran on 60 Vbeta and 13 Jbeta primers. The assay was immunoSEQ multiplex PCR, and TCRdb's table has in-frame clones only and misses some. Of approximately 130,000 clones detected, more than 65% appear once; the ten largest clones hold around 1.4%. The TCR sequence derives from a woman younger than 35 in good health and CMV-seronegative. The sample taken for sequencing was PBMCs. J is TRBJ1-1 and V is TRBV12-5; D may be TRBD1 (6 bases). As DNA, the CDR3 is TGTGCTAGTGGAACGACAGGAACTAACACTGAAGCTTTCTTT. Translated: CASGTTGTNTEAFF. Using reference TRBV12-5 and TRBJ1-1 for the parts outside the CDR3, the full variable domain is DARVTQTPRHKVTEMGQEVTMRCQPILGHNTVFWYRQTMMQGLELLAYFRNRAPLDDSGMPKDRFSAEMPDATLATLKIQPSEPRDSAVYFCASGTTGTNTEAFFGQGTRLTVV.